This TCR beta chain was sequenced during a study of blood T cell repertoires in COVID-19. Background on the study: COVID-19 samples from acute and convalescent phases originated in the United States, Italy and Spain. Nucleic acid was either cDNA or gDNA, and it came from T cells, B-cell-depleted T cells, or PBMCs.

Original data processing: Amplification from reference gene primers served as the basis for estimated nucleated cell counts. Here immunoSEQ multiplex PCR was the method, and the copy in TCRdb shows in-frame clones only, minus some. The V and J calls and clone size are taken from that table; D and trimming were inferred from the DNA. The sample carries roughly 120,000 clones, 85% recorded once. CDR1 LNHDA and CDR2 SQIVND come from the germline V gene (reference sequence). This CDR3 contains 13 residues. J lost 11 bases, V lost 3 bases, and 7 bases had no gene match. The J gene is TRBJ1-1, the V gene TRBV19; TRBD1 matches 9 bases. The sample taken for sequencing was peripheral blood. The sequence was obtained from a human donor in a cohort sampled during active COVID-19. The CDR3 coding sequence is TGTGCCAGTAGTATTGGGACAGGGCGATGGGCTTTCTTT. This codes for CASSIGTGRWAFF.